This is a list of T cell receptor beta chains from one sample in a study of cytomegalovirus exposure and HLA in healthy donors. Here immunoSEQ multiplex PCR was the method, and the copy in TCRdb shows in-frame clones only, minus some. The sample lists 200,000 to 250,000 clones; 85% were seen once. Sequences were obtained from PBMCs. The receptors here all came from a human donor in good health. Each CDR3 is given with its conserved first and last residue. A D gene is named only where the DNA matches it firmly. The size of a clone is reported for some rows only, either as once, few or many, or as a class for expanded clones.

cdr3_length: 14
j_call: TRBJ1-1
d_call: TRBD1
v_call: TRBV19
clone_size: NA
cdr3_aa: CASKGGRGRTEAFF
cdr3_nt: TGTGCCAGTAAAGGGGGCAGGGGGCGAACTGAAGCTTTCTTT

cdr3_length: 15
j_call: TRBJ2-2
d_call: TRBD1
v_call: TRBV5-1
clone_size: NA
cdr3_aa: CASSLGTGNTGELFF
cdr3_nt: TGCGCCAGCAGCTTGGGGACAGGGAACACCGGGGAGCTGTTTTTT

cdr3_length: 12
j_call: TRBJ2-3
d_call: NA
v_call: TRBV30
clone_size: NA
cdr3_aa: CAWNRNPDTQYF
cdr3_nt: TGTGCCTGGAATAGAAATCCAGATACGCAGTATTTT

cdr3_length: 15
j_call: TRBJ1-5
d_call: TRBD1
v_call: TRBV11-1
clone_size: NA
cdr3_aa: CASSRGTGGNQPQHF
cdr3_nt: TGTGCCAGCAGCCGAGGGACAGGGGGCAATCAGCCCCAGCATTTT

cdr3_length: 12
j_call: TRBJ2-3
d_call: NA
v_call: TRBV6-1
clone_size: NA
cdr3_aa: CASVQWTDTQYF
cdr3_nt: TGTGCCAGCGTACAGTGGACAGATACGCAGTATTTT

cdr3_length: 12
j_call: TRBJ1-1
d_call: NA
v_call: TRBV27
clone_size: NA
cdr3_aa: CASRRGSTEAFF
cdr3_nt: TGTGCCAGCCGTCGGGGGAGCACTGAAGCTTTCTTT

cdr3_length: 16
j_call: TRBJ2-1
d_call: NA
v_call: TRBV10-3
clone_size: few
cdr3_aa: CAIRGTSWGLGNEQFF
cdr3_nt: TGTGCCATCAGAGGTACTAGTTGGGGTTTGGGGAATGAGCAGTTCTTC

cdr3_length: 14
j_call: TRBJ2-1
d_call: TRBD2
v_call: TRBV6-6
clone_size: NA
cdr3_aa: CASSYPQSPGGQFF
cdr3_nt: TGTGCCAGCAGTTACCCCCAGAGTCCGGGGGGGCAGTTCTTC

cdr3_length: 12
j_call: TRBJ2-3
d_call: NA
v_call: TRBV19
clone_size: NA
cdr3_aa: CASTDYTDTQYF
cdr3_nt: TGTGCCAGTACCGACTACACAGATACGCAGTATTTT

cdr3_length: 16
j_call: TRBJ2-5
d_call: NA
v_call: TRBV7-9
clone_size: NA
cdr3_aa: CASSFPRGGGQETQYF
cdr3_nt: TGTGCCAGCAGCTTCCCCAGGGGAGGGGGCCAAGAGACCCAGTACTTC

cdr3_length: 12
j_call: TRBJ2-3
d_call: NA
v_call: TRBV7-2
clone_size: NA
cdr3_aa: CASSPPADTQYF
cdr3_nt: TGTGCCAGCAGCCCCCCCGCGGATACGCAGTATTTT

cdr3_length: 12
j_call: TRBJ1-1
d_call: NA
v_call: TRBV28
clone_size: NA
cdr3_aa: CASITTGKEAFF
cdr3_nt: TGTGCCAGCATTACCACAGGGAAAGAAGCTTTCTTT

cdr3_length: 14
j_call: TRBJ2-7
d_call: TRBD2
v_call: TRBV4-1
clone_size: once
cdr3_aa: CASSQVETSDEQYF
cdr3_nt: TGCGCCAGCAGCCAAGTAGAGACTAGCGACGAGCAGTACTTC

cdr3_length: 14
j_call: TRBJ1-1
d_call: TRBD1
v_call: TRBV6-5
clone_size: NA
cdr3_aa: CASSLDRGKTEAFF
cdr3_nt: TGTGCCAGCAGTTTAGACAGGGGTAAAACTGAAGCTTTCTTT

cdr3_length: 14
j_call: TRBJ2-7
d_call: TRBD2
v_call: TRBV7-2
clone_size: once
cdr3_aa: CASSRAGTSNEQYF
cdr3_nt: TGTGCCAGCAGCCGCGCCGGGACTAGCAACGAGCAGTACTTC

cdr3_length: 14
j_call: TRBJ2-7
d_call: NA
v_call: TRBV25-1
clone_size: NA
cdr3_aa: CASRAAGRPLEQYF
cdr3_nt: TGTGCCAGCAGGGCGGCGGGACGGCCCTTAGAGCAGTACTTC

cdr3_length: 16
j_call: TRBJ2-7
d_call: TRBD1
v_call: TRBV18
clone_size: NA
cdr3_aa: CASSPRTGTFGDEQYF
cdr3_nt: TGTGCCAGCTCACCCCGGACAGGGACTTTCGGCGACGAGCAGTACTTC

cdr3_length: 17
j_call: TRBJ2-1
d_call: TRBD2
v_call: TRBV7-8
clone_size: NA
cdr3_aa: CASSSPGLAAMGNEQFF
cdr3_nt: TGTGCCAGCAGCTCCCCGGGACTAGCGGCCATGGGCAATGAGCAGTTCTTC

cdr3_length: 17
j_call: TRBJ2-7
d_call: TRBD2
v_call: TRBV4-2
clone_size: NA
cdr3_aa: CASSQASGSDFTYEQYF
cdr3_nt: TGTGCCAGCAGCCAAGCTAGCGGGAGTGATTTTACCTACGAGCAGTACTTC

cdr3_length: 13
j_call: TRBJ2-1
d_call: NA
v_call: TRBV6-5
clone_size: NA
cdr3_aa: CASTQLRDIGQFF
cdr3_nt: TGTGCCAGCACCCAACTCCGGGACATCGGGCAGTTCTTC

cdr3_length: 15
j_call: TRBJ2-1
d_call: NA
v_call: TRBV7-9
clone_size: NA
cdr3_aa: CASSLSGSSYNEQFF
cdr3_nt: TGTGCCAGCAGCTTAAGCGGAAGCTCCTACAATGAGCAGTTCTTC

cdr3_length: 14
j_call: TRBJ1-2
d_call: NA
v_call: TRBV9
clone_size: NA
cdr3_aa: CASSVHRDHYGYTF
cdr3_nt: TGTGCCAGCAGCGTCCACAGGGATCACTATGGCTACACCTTC

cdr3_length: 14
j_call: TRBJ2-2
d_call: NA
v_call: TRBV11-1
clone_size: NA
cdr3_aa: CASSLARWTGELFF
cdr3_nt: TGTGCCAGCAGCTTAGCGAGGTGGACCGGGGAGCTGTTTTTT

cdr3_length: 14
j_call: TRBJ2-7
d_call: NA
v_call: TRBV19
clone_size: NA
cdr3_aa: CASSIKIRSYEQYF
cdr3_nt: TGTGCCAGTAGTATAAAGATCAGGTCCTACGAGCAGTACTTC

cdr3_length: 15
j_call: TRBJ2-7
d_call: TRBD1
v_call: TRBV10-3
clone_size: NA
cdr3_aa: CAISESGTGPYEQYF
cdr3_nt: TGTGCCATCAGTGAGTCGGGGACAGGACCCTACGAGCAGTACTTC

cdr3_length: 15
j_call: TRBJ2-5
d_call: TRBD1
v_call: TRBV29-1
clone_size: NA
cdr3_aa: CSVGRQGPGLETQYF
cdr3_nt: TGCAGCGTGGGTAGACAGGGGCCGGGTCTGGAGACCCAGTACTTC

cdr3_length: 14
j_call: TRBJ1-5
d_call: NA
v_call: TRBV6-1
clone_size: NA
cdr3_aa: CASVRVEASQPQHF
cdr3_nt: TGTGCCAGCGTTAGGGTGGAGGCCAGCCAGCCCCAGCATTTT

cdr3_length: 16
j_call: TRBJ2-4
d_call: NA
v_call: TRBV7-2
clone_size: NA
cdr3_aa: CASSQGGVRTKNIQYF
cdr3_nt: TGTGCCAGCAGCCAAGGGGGTGTCAGAACCAAAAACATTCAGTACTTC

cdr3_length: 16
j_call: TRBJ2-4
d_call: TRBD2
v_call: TRBV7-2
clone_size: NA
cdr3_aa: CASSSSGSPFSGIQYF
cdr3_nt: TGTGCCAGCAGCAGTAGCGGGAGTCCGTTTTCGGGCATTCAGTACTTC

cdr3_length: 15
j_call: TRBJ2-3
d_call: NA
v_call: TRBV2
clone_size: few
cdr3_aa: CASCPGTTSTDTQYF
cdr3_nt: TGTGCCAGCTGCCCCGGTACTACCAGCACAGATACGCAGTATTTT

cdr3_length: 16
j_call: TRBJ2-1
d_call: TRBD2
v_call: TRBV4-3
clone_size: NA
cdr3_aa: CASSQAGTSGSQEQFF
cdr3_nt: TGCGCCAGCAGCCAAGCCGGGACTAGCGGGAGTCAGGAGCAGTTCTTC

cdr3_length: 13
j_call: TRBJ2-7
d_call: TRBD1
v_call: TRBV6-5
clone_size: once
cdr3_aa: CASNGQGISEQYF
cdr3_nt: TGTGCCAGCAACGGACAGGGAATCTCCGAGCAGTACTTC

cdr3_length: 15
j_call: TRBJ2-7
d_call: TRBD1
v_call: TRBV4-1
clone_size: NA
cdr3_aa: CASSQGTGGPYEQYF
cdr3_nt: TGCGCCAGCAGCCAAGGGACAGGGGGTCCCTACGAGCAGTACTTC

cdr3_length: 16
j_call: TRBJ2-7
d_call: TRBD2
v_call: TRBV28
clone_size: NA
cdr3_aa: CASSPLTSGSIYEQYF
cdr3_nt: TGTGCCAGCAGTCCTCTAACTAGCGGGAGTATATACGAGCAGTACTTC

cdr3_length: 17
j_call: TRBJ2-5
d_call: NA
v_call: TRBV21-1
clone_size: NA
cdr3_aa: CASSKGSRRGVRETQYF
cdr3_nt: TGTGCCAGCAGCAAAGGTAGTCGGAGGGGCGTTCGAGAGACCCAGTACTTC

cdr3_length: 15
j_call: TRBJ2-1
d_call: TRBD2
v_call: TRBV27
clone_size: NA
cdr3_aa: CASSLWAGGGNEQFF
cdr3_nt: TGTGCCAGCAGTTTATGGGCGGGAGGGGGAAATGAGCAGTTCTTC

cdr3_length: 17
j_call: TRBJ2-2
d_call: TRBD1
v_call: TRBV18
clone_size: NA
cdr3_aa: CASSPMDRGMGTGELFF
cdr3_nt: TGTGCCAGCTCACCGATGGACAGGGGAATGGGGACCGGGGAGCTGTTTTTT

cdr3_length: 16
j_call: TRBJ1-3
d_call: NA
v_call: TRBV18
clone_size: NA
cdr3_aa: CASSPAGASSGNTIYF
cdr3_nt: TGTGCCAGCTCACCGGCTGGAGCTTCCTCTGGAAACACCATATATTTT

cdr3_length: 15
j_call: TRBJ1-1
d_call: TRBD1
v_call: TRBV7-9
clone_size: once
cdr3_aa: CASSFRQGENTEAFF
cdr3_nt: TGTGCCAGCAGCTTTAGACAGGGGGAGAACACTGAAGCTTTCTTT

cdr3_length: 13
j_call: TRBJ2-7
d_call: TRBD2
v_call: TRBV9
clone_size: NA
cdr3_aa: CASSPRLAHEQYF
cdr3_nt: TGTGCCAGCAGCCCCCGACTAGCTCACGAGCAGTACTTC

cdr3_length: 13
j_call: TRBJ2-7
d_call: NA
v_call: TRBV14
clone_size: NA
cdr3_aa: CASSVGGSYEQYF
cdr3_nt: TGTGCCAGCAGCGTAGGCGGTAGCTACGAGCAGTACTTC

cdr3_length: 15
j_call: TRBJ2-7
d_call: TRBD2
v_call: TRBV7-6
clone_size: NA
cdr3_aa: CASSLGGLAGYEQYF
cdr3_nt: TGTGCCAGCAGCTTGGGCGGACTAGCCGGGTACGAGCAGTACTTC

cdr3_length: 14
j_call: TRBJ1-1
d_call: TRBD1
v_call: TRBV19
clone_size: NA
cdr3_aa: CASSIRTGATEAFF
cdr3_nt: TGTGCCAGTAGTATAAGGACAGGGGCGACTGAAGCTTTCTTT

cdr3_length: 15
j_call: TRBJ1-3
d_call: NA
v_call: TRBV12-5
clone_size: NA
cdr3_aa: CASGSTSLSGNTIYF
cdr3_nt: TGTGCTAGTGGTTCGACATCACTCTCTGGAAACACCATATATTTT